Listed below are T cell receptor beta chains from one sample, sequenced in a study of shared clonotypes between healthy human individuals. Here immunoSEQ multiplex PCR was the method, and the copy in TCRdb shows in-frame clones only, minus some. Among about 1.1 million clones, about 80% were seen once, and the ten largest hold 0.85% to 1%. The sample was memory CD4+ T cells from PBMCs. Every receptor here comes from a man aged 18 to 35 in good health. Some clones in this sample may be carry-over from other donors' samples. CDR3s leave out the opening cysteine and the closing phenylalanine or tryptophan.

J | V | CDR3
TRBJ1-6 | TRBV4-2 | ASSQEFDSPLH
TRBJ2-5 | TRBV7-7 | ASSLGLAGVGETQY
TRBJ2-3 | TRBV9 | ASSTEGLGSTDTQY
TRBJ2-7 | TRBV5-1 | ASSFRSGQYEQY
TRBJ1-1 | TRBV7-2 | ASSLGGGLVNTEAF
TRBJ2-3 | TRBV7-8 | ASSRGGFTDTQY
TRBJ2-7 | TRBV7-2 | ASSFDRTGTYEQY
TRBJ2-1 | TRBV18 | ASSPPRLGGNEQF
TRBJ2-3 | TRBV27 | ASSEGLSGDTQY
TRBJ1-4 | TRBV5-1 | ASSTGTSDEKLF
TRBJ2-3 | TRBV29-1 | SVEKTGTDTQY
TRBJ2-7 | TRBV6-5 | ASTDARRAYEQY
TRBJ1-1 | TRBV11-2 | ASSGRTEAF
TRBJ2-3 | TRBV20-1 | SATQTDTQY
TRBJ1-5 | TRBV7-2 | ASSQGIQPQH
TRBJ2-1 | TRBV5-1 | ASSLLGLAASYNEQF
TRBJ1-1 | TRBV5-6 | ASSLVERVNTEAF
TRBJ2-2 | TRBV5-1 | ASSLRGDTGELF
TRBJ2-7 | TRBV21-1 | ASSCPPFGYEQY
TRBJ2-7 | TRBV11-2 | ASSLLAGGPSEEQY
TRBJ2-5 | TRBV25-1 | ASSPGQGAKETQY
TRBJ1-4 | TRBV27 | ASSFARTGAVNEKLF
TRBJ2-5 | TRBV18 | ASSPRAAIQETQY
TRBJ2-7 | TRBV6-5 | ASRRLAEYEQY
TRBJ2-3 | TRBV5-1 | ASSPWGLAGATQY
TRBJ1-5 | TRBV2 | ASSRDISNQPQH
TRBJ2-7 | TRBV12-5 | ASGLVQGSEQY
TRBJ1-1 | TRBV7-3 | ASSLSGQGRTEAF
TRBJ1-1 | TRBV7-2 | ASSTRTANTEAF
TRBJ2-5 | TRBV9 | ASSAGTDEETQY
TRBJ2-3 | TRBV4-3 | ASSPRQGDTQY
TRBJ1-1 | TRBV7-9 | ASSRTGGNTEAF
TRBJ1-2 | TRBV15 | ATSRGGGSGRYGYT
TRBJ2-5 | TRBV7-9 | ASSYRGVETQY
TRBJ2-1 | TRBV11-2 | ASRLDRGQYNEQF
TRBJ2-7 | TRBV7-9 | ASSHSRGESYEQY